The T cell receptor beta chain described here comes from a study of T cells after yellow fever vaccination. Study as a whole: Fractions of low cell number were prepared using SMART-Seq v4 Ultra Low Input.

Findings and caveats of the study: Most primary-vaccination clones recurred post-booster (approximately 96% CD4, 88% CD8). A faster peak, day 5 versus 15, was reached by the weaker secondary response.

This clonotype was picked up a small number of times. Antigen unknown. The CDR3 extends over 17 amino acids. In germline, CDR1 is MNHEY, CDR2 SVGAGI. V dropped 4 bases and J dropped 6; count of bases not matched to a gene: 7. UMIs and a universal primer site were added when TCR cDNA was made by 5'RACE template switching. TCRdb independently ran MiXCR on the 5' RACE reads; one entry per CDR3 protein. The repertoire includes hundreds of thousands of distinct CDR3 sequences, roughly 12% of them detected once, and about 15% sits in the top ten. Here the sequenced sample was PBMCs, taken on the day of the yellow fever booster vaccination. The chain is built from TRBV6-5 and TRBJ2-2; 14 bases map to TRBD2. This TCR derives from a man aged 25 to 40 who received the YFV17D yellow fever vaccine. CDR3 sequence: CASSSVGLAGVPGELFF. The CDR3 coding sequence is TGTGCCAGCAGTTCCGTGGGACTAGCGGGAGTACCCGGGGAGCTGTTTTTT.